This T cell receptor beta chain was captured in a study of cytomegalovirus exposure and HLA in healthy donors (dated by TCRdb to 2017 to 2019). About the investigation overall: An earlier analysis of approximately 590 of the donors reported 250 to 350 Gb of sequence data and about 100 million unique TCR beta sequences from 150 million to 200 million T cells. An early release that covered about 600 HLA-typed donors contained approximately 300 gigabases of sequencing data and about 93 million unique TCR sequences. Among the approximately 400 genotyped donors, approximately 82% belonged to the genetic ancestry cluster associated with self-reported Caucasian donors. The study aimed to test whether cataloging public T cell receptors could reveal signatures of past pathogen exposure. The study profiled the T cell repertoires of about 640 subjects by immunosequencing and related them to cytomegalovirus serostatus. Along with the approximately 670-subject first cohort, a separate validation cohort of 120 different subjects was used. To predict cytomegalovirus infection status, the study brought together high-throughput TCR immunosequencing, statistical association of individual TCRs with disease status, and machine learning. A later analysis re-examined previously published TCR beta repertoires from more than 650 donors and added high-resolution HLA genotyping to investigate patterns of TCR occurrence. The later analysis used no new phenotypic data to find candidate immune exposures, relying instead on TCR beta sequences and their occurrence across donors. In an earlier analysis of a few hundred of the donors, high-throughput TCR beta sequencing was used to judge whether each TCR beta V gene segment behaved as functional or pseudogenic. Donor age, sex, ethnicity and CMV serostatus were compiled alongside the repertoire data. Genome-wide SNP genotypes for about 60% of the roughly 700 donors were used in a later genetic analysis, which treated that subset as a discovery cohort. All discovery cohort repertoires had been generated on a single sequencing platform. HLA typing covered class I and class II loci at four-digit resolution. Typing coverage differed by locus: A, B, C, DRB1 and DQB1 were typed in about 629-640 donors, DQA1 in 522, DPA1 in 600 to 610, and DPB1 in 400 to 480. Because of strong linkage in the cohort, five DR-DQ haplotypes were treated as single units for association and clustering. Among roughly 370 genotyped donors of the cohort, an average of roughly 240,000 unique TCR beta nucleotide sequences were sequenced per donor, 15% to 20% of them non-productive.

About this clone: Its antigen remains undetermined. No much larger clone exists at a distance of one base, and base qualities are not known.

General conclusions and limits of the study: The authors suggested that the approach could potentially be extended to other disease states and immunological phenotypes. The 87-base-pair reads could not distinguish some IMGT-functional V segments, including TRBV6-2 and TRBV6-3, so those segments were excluded. A total of 150 or so TCR beta chains were listed by the study as associated with cytomegalovirus. The only immune exposure information available for the cohort was CMV serostatus. An earlier analysis of some 590 of the donors showed that most TCR beta V segments appeared in productive rearrangements either about 87% or about 30% of the time, which broadly matched IMGT annotations. Strong co-occurrence of HLA alleles, especially DR and DQ, made assigning TCR associations to individual alleles difficult. According to a later analysis, most CMV-associated TCR beta chains appeared to be HLA-restricted, and the HLA associations seemed to be driven largely by CMV exposure. A further reported finding was that TCR beta sequences accurately predicted the HLA-A and HLA-B alleles for most subjects in the first cohort. The presence/absence analyses assumed that sequencing depth was roughly uniform across donors, and that assumption may not be true. Cytomegalovirus status was reported to be diagnosed by the classifier with high specificity and sensitivity in both the original and validation cohorts. The earlier analysis of around 600 of the donors excluded approximately 15 rarely observed V segments, including chromosome 9 orphons, because counts were too low. A later analysis reported that several top co-occurrence clusters appeared linked to parvovirus B19, influenza, CMV and Epstein-Barr virus. The cohort was sequenced for TCR beta chains only, and without alpha or paired-chain data the features that could be detected were limited. A cluster of highly shared sequence variants was judged likely to represent a technical artifact of the sequencing pipeline. Specific HLA alleles were associated with 16,951 TCR beta sequences at a false discovery rate of 0.05 in a later analysis. Linkage disequilibrium might explain the correlated functional status among segregating V segments, but an unknown experimental factor could not be ruled out. In a later analysis, HLA-associated TCR beta chains were found to be more clonally expanded and to have lower generation probabilities than equally common non-associated chains. Because HLA typing was unavailable for some donors at each locus, only the typed subset was used in association tests. Across donors, most TCR sequences were observed very rarely, whereas some public TCRs were present in many individuals. A later genetic analysis associated a missense DCLRE1C variant with V-gene and J-gene trimming of TCR beta chains, and an independent cohort replicated the association. A later genetic analysis reported fewer N-insertions in productive TCRs among donors in an Asian-associated ancestry cluster than the roughly 700-donor mean. According to a later analysis, TCR association rates differed among HLA loci, with DRB1 alleles showing the most associated TCRs and HLA-C alleles showing the fewest. A few of the identified cytomegalovirus-associated TCR beta chains were confirmed in vitro to be specific for cytomegalovirus antigens.

The cohort comprised approximately 700 healthy bone marrow donors. At the time of sampling, all cohort members were nominally healthy, though unrecorded immune exposures were likely present. The donor was CMV seronegative and was included in the group of about 350 seronegative cohort members. A peripheral blood sample was collected from each donor, and TCR beta sequencing was performed on peripheral blood mononuclear cells. Genomic DNA extraction from the blood cell samples was performed with the Qiagen DNeasy Blood Extraction Kit. CDR1 and CDR2, per the germline V gene, are SQVTM and ANQGSEA. The junction shows trimming of 3 bases on V and 5 bases on J, plus 16 bases between the germline ends. From cysteine to phenylalanine, the CDR3 is 14 amino acids long. Only the CDR3 DNA stays, 42 bases, in frame from base 1. Receptors were amplified or captured by the immunoSEQ multiplex PCR assay. A mixture of 60 forward primers for TCR Vbeta segments and 13 reverse primers for TCR Jbeta segments was used in the multiplex PCR. The CDR3 region of rearranged TCR beta genes was amplified from genomic DNA with a multiplex PCR assay. Amplified TCR beta libraries were sequenced as 87-base-pair reads on the Illumina HiSeq System. Regarding the original processing steps: In a later analysis, 80 million or so unique TCR beta chains were counted across the 650 to 750 repertoires, and roughly 11 million of these chains were shared by at least two donors. Raw reads were error-corrected and collapsed into unique sequences by a nearest-neighbor algorithm in which closely related sequences were merged to remove PCR and sequencing errors. To assign V, D and J gene segments, CDR3 sequences were aligned to IMGT reference sequences. Each retained sequence needed at least a six-nucleotide match to both a V gene segment and a J gene segment. A rearrangement was called productive if the CDR3 had no stop codons and remained in frame with V and J, and every other rearrangement was called non-productive. CDR3 was defined by IMGT convention, running from the second conserved V-encoded cysteine to the conserved J-encoded phenylalanine. The earlier analysis of some 540 of the donors excluded any sequence lacking an unambiguous match to a single V gene segment. In an earlier analysis of 500 to 750 of the donors, V segments were called functional above 56.7% productive rearrangements and were called segregating when the between-donor standard deviation exceeded 5%. A statistical classification framework was built to diagnose cytomegalovirus status from the catalog of TCR beta chain sequences. V and J gene assignment, in a later analysis, came from comparing TCR nucleotide sequences with IMGT/GENE-DB human TR gene sequences. In a later analysis, CDR3 sequences and most-parsimonious VDJ recombination scenarios were assigned using the TCRdist pipeline. A later analysis defined each TCR beta chain by its CDR3 amino acid sequence plus V-gene family, and excluded reads lacking a unique V-gene family. As a way to deal with suspected cross-contamination and a sequencing artifact, a later analysis dropped 500 to 700 nucleotide sequences that were highly shared and had low generation probability. In a later analysis, a clonal expansion index was calculated for each public chain from normalized within-repertoire ranks of inferred template counts. Generation probabilities in a later analysis came from a VDJ recombination model fitted to out-of-frame rearrangements, and those results were checked against IGoR. In a later analysis, hypergeometric tests were used to score TCR-TCR, TCR-HLA and TCR-CMV co-occurrence, with a repertoire-size bias correction applied to TCR pairs. To estimate false discovery rates, a later analysis permuted the HLA or CMV assignments 20 times. In a later analysis, co-occurring TCRs were grouped using DBSCAN, with TCRdist sequence similarity added in when clustering inside HLA-allele-positive subsets. Repertoires with fewer than 30,000 or more than 120,000 public chains were left out of co-occurrence clustering, as were about five repertoires with anomalous nucleotide sharing. TCRdb took over this immuneACCESS table, retaining in-frame rearrangements with V and J assigned. Such tables are incomplete; in checked studies, under half of the missing clones stem from an unresolved V gene, and the remainder is unexplained. The DNA gave D and trimming, while V, J and clone size come from that table. This sample comprises under 200,000 clones, around 77% of them detected only once. The ten most abundant clones make up 2% to 2.5% of the sample.

The sequence is built from TRBV29-1 and TRBJ1-2; the D gene assignment is ambiguous. Sequences were obtained from PBMCs. This TCR was recovered from a man in his 60s in good health and CMV-seronegative. In nucleotide form, the sequence is TGCAGCGTTGATTGGAGGGAAAGTGTGTATGGCTACACCTTC. It codes for CSVDWRESVYGYTF.